A selection of T cell receptor beta chains follows, all from one sample in a study of blood T cell repertoires in COVID-19. Clones were sequenced by immunoSEQ multiplex PCR, and TCRdb holds only the in-frame ones, with some missing. The sample lists tens of thousands of clones, less than 90% occurring once. Sequenced material: peripheral blood. Receptor source: a human donor in a cohort sampled during active COVID-19. CDR3s include the opening cysteine and the closing phenylalanine or tryptophan. D genes are given only for firm matches. Size is omitted from some rows. Given values are once, few, many or a class for expanded clones.

cdr3_aa cdr3_nt clone_size j_call v_call d_call
CASSYEVSSYNSPLHF TGTGCCAGCAGTTACGAAGTGAGCTCCTATAATTCACCCCTCCACTTT - TRBJ1-6 TRBV6-5 -
CASSLLAGGATDTQYF TGTGCCAGCAGCTTGCTAGCGGGGGGTGCAACAGATACGCAGTATTTT - TRBJ2-3 TRBV7-6 TRBD2
CASSPHMGNAFF TGTGCCAGCAGCCCTCACATGGGCAATGCTTTCTTT - TRBJ1-1 TRBV11-3 -
CASSQVLSGELFF TGCGCCAGCAGCCAAGTTTTATCCGGGGAGCTGTTTTTT - TRBJ2-2 TRBV4-3 -
CASRGVNTGELFF TGCGCCAGCAGAGGGGTGAACACCGGGGAGCTGTTTTTT - TRBJ2-2 TRBV5-1 -
CASGQNYGYTF TGTGCCAGTGGACAGAACTATGGCTACACCTTC - TRBJ1-2 TRBV19 -
CAWSVGGRGNEKLFF TGTGCCTGGAGTGTTGGGGGCAGGGGTAATGAAAAACTGTTTTTT - TRBJ1-4 TRBV30 -
CASSLERAVTDTQYF TGTGCCAGCAGCTTGGAGCGGGCCGTCACAGATACGCAGTATTTT - TRBJ2-3 TRBV7-2 -
CASSPSMQETQYF TGTGCCAGCTCACCTTCCATGCAAGAGACCCAGTACTTC - TRBJ2-5 TRBV18 -
CASSLVRGPNEQYF TGTGCCAGCAGTTTAGTCAGGGGGCCAAACGAGCAGTACTTC once TRBJ2-7 TRBV27 TRBD1
CASSPWTVLTSTDTQYF TGTGCCAGCTCACCATGGACAGTTTTAACTAGCACAGATACGCAGTATTTT - TRBJ2-3 TRBV18 -
CASSPSDRDWAYEQYF TGTGCCAGCAGCCCCAGCGACAGGGACTGGGCCTACGAGCAGTACTTC - TRBJ2-7 TRBV11-2 -
CASSFQGVNYGYTF TGCGCCAGCAGCTTTCAGGGGGTAAACTATGGCTACACCTTC - TRBJ1-2 TRBV5-1 TRBD1
CASSFGGALYEQYF TGTGCCAGCAGTTTTGGAGGGGCTCTTTACGAGCAGTACTTC - TRBJ2-7 TRBV27 -
CASRKTGFGGYTF TGTGCCAGCAGGAAAACAGGGTTTGGAGGCTACACCTTC - TRBJ1-2 TRBV28 -
CASSLYGGPYEQYF TGTGCCAGCAGCTTATACGGGGGGCCCTACGAGCAGTACTTC - TRBJ2-7 TRBV7-2 -
CASSASGGAPETQYF TGTGCCAGCAGTGCGAGCGGGGGGGCCCCGGAGACCCAGTACTTC - TRBJ2-5 TRBV7-7 TRBD2
CASSLNPGDVTDTQYF TGTGCCAGCAGCTTAAATCCGGGGGACGTCACAGATACGCAGTATTTT - TRBJ2-3 TRBV7-3 -
CASSLGRRRQGEGETQYF TGCGCCAGCAGCCTAGGTAGACGACGACAGGGGGAAGGGGAGACCCAGTACTTC - TRBJ2-5 TRBV4-1 TRBD1
CAWSVEGGVGNEQFF TGTGCCTGGAGTGTAGAAGGGGGTGTTGGGAATGAGCAGTTCTTC - TRBJ2-1 TRBV30 -
CASSLRGDTQYF TGCGCCAGCAGCTTAAGGGGGGATACGCAGTATTTT once TRBJ2-3 TRBV5-1 -
CASSQAGGPGANVLTF TGCGCCAGCAGCCAAGCGGGGGGCCCTGGGGCCAACGTCCTGACTTTC - TRBJ2-6 TRBV4-1 -
CASSLLSRLGATIYF TGTGCCAGCAGCTTATTGTCCAGGCTTGGGGCCACCATATATTTT - TRBJ1-3 TRBV11-2 -
CASSSNIKREEFF TGTGCCAGCAGTTCTAACATTAAAAGGGAGGAGTTCTTC - TRBJ2-1 TRBV6-5 -
CAWLTETSSNEQFF TGTGCCTGGCTAACAGAGACTAGCTCCAATGAGCAGTTCTTC - TRBJ2-1 TRBV30 TRBD2
CASRRDRPTDTQYF TGTGCCAGCCGCCGGGACAGACCCACAGATACGCAGTATTTT - TRBJ2-3 TRBV5-4 TRBD1
CASSVGQGQLNEQFF TGTGCCAGCAGCGTAGGACAGGGGCAACTTAATGAGCAGTTCTTC - TRBJ2-1 TRBV9 TRBD1
CASSPWDSSGNTIYF TGTGCCAGCAGTCCCTGGGACAGCTCTGGAAACACCATATATTTT - TRBJ1-3 TRBV28 TRBD1
CASGPWWGQRNSGANVLTF TGTGCTAGTGGTCCTTGGTGGGGACAGCGTAACTCTGGGGCCAACGTCCTGACTTTC - TRBJ2-6 TRBV12-5 TRBD1
CAISDQGGGDYGYTF TGTGCCATCAGTGATCAAGGGGGCGGGGACTATGGCTACACCTTC - TRBJ1-2 TRBV10-3 TRBD1
CASSLDRVNTEAFF TGCGCCAGCAGCTTGGACAGGGTGAACACTGAAGCTTTCTTT - TRBJ1-1 TRBV5-1 -
CAISGVDRLMNTEAFF TGTGCCATCAGTGGAGTGGACAGGCTCATGAACACTGAAGCTTTCTTT once TRBJ1-1 TRBV10-3 TRBD1
CASSENLISSNYGYTF TGTGCCAGCAGTGAAAATTTGATCAGTTCTAACTATGGCTACACCTTC - TRBJ1-2 TRBV6-1 -